A single sample gave rise to the 14 T cell receptor beta chains below, sequenced in a study of beta chain features in type 1 diabetes. Study outcomes and limitations: Moderate but significant shortening of TCRB CDR3s was recorded in all four CD4+ subsets from Type 1 diabetes patients.

No antigens are known for them. Reverse transcription of all isolated RNA meant that expressed TCRB transcripts were sequenced. The data were produced by immunoSEQ multiplex PCR, yet TCRdb's version contains in-frame clones alone and is incomplete. The sample has fewer than 450,000 clones; 13% are singletons. Sequencing was performed on naive CD4+ T cells from blood. These receptor sequences come from a woman between 18 and 29 years old with type 1 diabetes.

The chain links TRBV5-6 to TRBJ2-7; D remains unclear. Germline CDR1 is SGHDT and CDR2 is YYEEEE. The CDR3 spans 15 residues. The ends were cut back, 4 bases at V and 6 bases at J, with 20 bases in the middle. The CDR3, as DNA: TGTGCCAGCAGCCCCCCGCTAGTTCGGTTTCGCGAGCAGTACGTC. It encodes CASSPPLVRFREQYV.

In this sample, this clone turned up a few times. The V call is TRBV18, the J call TRBJ1-1; D is unresolved. The CDR3 is 15 amino acids. Germline-derived CDR1 and CDR2 are KGHSH and LQKENI. The ends were cut back, 3 bases at V and 4 bases at J, with 15 bases in the middle. The CDR3 DNA follows: TGTGCCAGCTCACCCTCAGGAGTTCGGGGCACTGAAGCTTTCTTT. It translates to CASSPSGVRGTEAFF.

The chain has TRBV18 and TRBJ2-1, with TRBD1 matching over 7 bases. The CDR3 sequence is 16 residues long. Germline V gives CDR1 KGHSH, CDR2 LQKENI. With 0 bases clipped from V and 8 bases from J, the junction kept 10 bases outside the gene matches. The DNA of the CDR3 is TGTGCCAGCTCACCACCGATCGCCCAGGGGGTCCATGAGCAGTTCTTC. It yields the protein CASSPPIAQGVHEQFF.

This clone turned up a few times. The chain combines TRBV19 with TRBJ2-7; 8 bases match TRBD1. CDR3 length: 13 amino acids. Per germline, CDR1 LNHDA and CDR2 SQIVND (reference sequence). V lost 5 bases, J lost 3 bases, and 3 bases stayed unmatched. This CDR3 is CASSQDRGYEQYF. CDR3 DNA sequence: TGTGCCAGTAGTCAAGACAGGGGCTACGAGCAGTACTTC.

A few counts support this clone. V and J are TRBV27 and TRBJ2-1; 7 bases are shared with TRBD2. Trimming took 3 bases from V and 0 from J; bases not matched to a gene: 5. Germline V gene data show CDR1 as MNHEY and CDR2 as SMNVEV (reference sequence). The CDR3 has 16 amino acids. CDR3 sequence (DNA): TGTGCCAGCAGTTTCCGAGCGGGACCCTCCTACAATGAGCAGTTCTTC. It yields the protein CASSFRAGPSYNEQFF.

This clone has just a few counts. The chain couples TRBV5-1 to TRBJ1-1; no clear D. Trimming stripped 4 bases from V and 1 base from J, with 8 bases between. The CDR3 is made up of 13 amino acids. CDR1 is SGHRS, CDR2 YFSETQ, per germline. The DNA of the CDR3 is TGCGCCAGCAGCCCCCGTAGGAACACTGAAGCTTTCTTT. It specifies CASSPRRNTEAFF.

This clone came up a few times. The V and J genes are TRBV30 and TRBJ2-5; 7 nucleotides agree with TRBD2. The CDR3 loop spans 12 amino acids. Germline CDR1 is GTSNPN and CDR2 is SVGIG (reference sequence). The junction had 3 bases not matched to a gene; V was cut back by 4 bases and J by 4 bases. In DNA form, the CDR3 reads TGTGCCTGGAACGTAGCGGGAGAGACCCAGTACTTC. Translating it yields CAWNVAGETQYF.

This clone was counted between two and nine times. The J gene is TRBJ1-1, the V gene TRBV6-5; D not resolved. V was shortened by 3 bases and J by 0 bases, with 5 bases between the two germline ends. This CDR3 has 13 residues. Germline values: CDR1 MNHEY, CDR2 SVGAGI. The CDR3 is CASSYSMNTEAFF. For the CDR3, the DNA is TGTGCCAGCAGTTATTCAATGAACACTGAAGCTTTCTTT.

The chain employs TRBV28 and TRBJ1-2; 7 nucleotides align to TRBD1. The CDR3 extends over 13 amino acids. Trimming removed 3 bases from V and 8 bases from J; junction bases left unmatched: 6. Looked up from germline, CDR1 is MDHEN and CDR2 is SYDVKM. This chain's CDR3 is CASSLSGGVGYTF. The CDR3 nucleotides read TGTGCCAGCAGTTTGTCAGGGGGAGTCGGCTACACCTTC.

This clone was detected a few times. The V and J genes are TRBV19 and TRBJ2-5, with 7 bases identical to TRBD1. The J segment lost 4 bases and the V segment lost 5 bases, leaving 10 bases of the junction unmatched. The germline V gene has CDR1 LNHDA and CDR2 SQIVND (reference sequence). This CDR3 comprises 15 residues. In nucleotides, the CDR3 is TGTGCCAGTAGTCCTGGACAGGTCGGCGGAGAGACCCAGTACTTC. Encoded protein: CASSPGQVGGETQYF. The full variable domain, rest sourced from reference TRBV19 and TRBJ2-5, is DGGITQSPKYLFRKEGQNVTLSCEQNLNHDAMYWYRQDPGQGLRLIYYSQIVNDFQKGDIAEGYSVSREKKESFPLTVTSAQKNPTAFYLCASSPGQVGGETQYFGPGTRLLVL.

The chain couples TRBV29-1 to TRBJ1-1, with a tentative D call TRBD1 (6 bases). Germline V CDR1 and CDR2: SQVTM, ANQGSEA. CDR3 length: 16 residues. The ends were cut back, 6 bases at V and 2 bases at J, with 22 bases in the middle. CDR3 sequence: CSVPAGTRDGNTEAFF. The CDR3, as DNA: TGCAGCGTACCCGCCGGGACACGGGATGGAAACACTGAAGCTTTCTTT.

The chain joins TRBV5-1 to TRBJ2-7, with TRBD1 as a possible D gene (6 bases). Germline assignment: CDR1 SGHRS and CDR2 YFSETQ. The V end lost 4 bases, the J end lost 3 bases, and 11 bases lay between the germline ends. The length of the CDR3 is 13 residues. CDR3 nucleotides: TGCGCCAGCAGCCGGGACAAGTACTACGAGCAGTACTTC. Protein product: CASSRDKYYEQYF.

This clone was seen a handful of times. The V call is TRBV30, the J call TRBJ1-4; D gene ambiguous. This CDR3 comprises 13 residues. Germline CDR1 is GTSNPN and CDR2 is SVGIG (reference sequence). V was shortened by 2 bases and J by 0 bases, with 4 bases between the two germline ends. Here the CDR3 reads CAWSPATNEKLFF. In DNA, the CDR3 is TGTGCCTGGAGTCCTGCAACTAATGAAAAACTGTTTTTT.

This clone was found a few times. The chain recombines TRBV5-4 with TRBJ2-5; 9 bases align to TRBD1. CDR1 and CDR2 from the germline V gene are SGHNT and YYREEE (reference sequence). The CDR3 loop spans 14 amino acids. V shed 4 bases and J 5 bases; nucleotides not matched to a gene: 6. CDR3 nucleotides: TGTGCCAGCAGCCCACCACAGGGGGCCGAGACCCAGTACTTC. Encoded protein: CASSPPQGAETQYF.